Presented here are 5 T cell receptor beta chains from one specimen sequenced in a study of blood T cell repertoires in COVID-19. Libraries were prepared by immunoSEQ multiplex PCR; TCRdb keeps only in-frame clonotypes and omits some of them. Seen here are 51,000 or so clones, 85% to 90% observed once, and the top ten hold over 10%. Material: peripheral blood. The receptors were sampled from an elderly man with acute or convalescent COVID-19.

The chain links TRBV23-1 to TRBJ2-5; a weak D match, TRBD1 (6 bases). TRBV23-1 is filed as an ORF, its function uncertain. V lost 2 bases to trimming and J lost 2 bases, with 12 bases between them. The CDR3 length is 15 residues. The CDR3 nucleotides are TGCGCCAGCAGTCAACCTAAGGACAGACAAGAGACCCAGTACTTC. Protein sequence: CASSQPKDRQETQYF.

This clone was counted between two and nine times. V usage is TRBV19 and J usage is TRBJ2-3; unclear D gene. Germline V CDR1 and CDR2: LNHDA, SQIVND (reference sequence). There are 13 residues in the CDR3. The V gene lost 5 bases and the J gene lost 5 bases, with 11 bases spanning the gap. CDR3 in amino acids: CASSRGTQDTQYF. CDR3 in DNA: TGTGCCAGTAGTCGCGGCACCCAAGATACGCAGTATTTT.

V is TRBV6-2 or TRBV6-3 and J is TRBJ2-1, with D perhaps TRBD2 (6 bases). Germline CDR1 MNHEY, CDR2 SVGEGT. The CDR3 length is 13 residues. Trimming removed 4 bases from V and 10 bases from J, with 14 bases in between. CDR3 nucleotide sequence: TGTGCCAGCAGTTGGGGCCTAGCGCTCGAGCAGTTCTTC. Translation: CASSWGLALEQFF.

The gene calls are TRBV7-6 and TRBJ2-3; D gene uncertain. Germline V gives CDR1 SGHVS, CDR2 FNYEAQ. CDR3 size: 13 residues. The V and J ends lost 0 bases and 3 bases respectively, with 4 bases between them. CDR3 sequence reads: CASSLAETDTQYF. CDR3 coding DNA: TGTGCCAGCAGCTTAGCAGAGACAGATACGCAGTATTTT.

The chain carries TRBV5-6 and TRBJ2-5; the match to TRBD1 covers 10 bases. V lost 1 base to trimming and J lost 5 bases; unmatched junction nucleotides: 5. This CDR3 has 15 residues. From germline, CDR1 is SGHDT and CDR2 YYEEEE. The CDR3: CASSLSGTGAETQYF. Written as DNA, the CDR3 is TGTGCCAGCAGCTTGTCGGGGACAGGGGCCGAGACCCAGTACTTC.